This is a list of T cell receptor beta chains from one sample in a study of T cell responses to AZD1222 COVID-19 vaccine. Assay used: immunoSEQ multiplex PCR; TCRdb lists only in-frame clones, some missing. The table has 54,000 or so clones, 60% to 80% seen once. The sequencing used peripheral blood, collected 28 days after the second AZD1222 dose. The source of these receptors is an adult who received the AZD1222 COVID-19 vaccine. Each CDR3 is given with its conserved first and last residue. D genes are given only for firm matches. Not all rows give a size; the values are once, few, many and, for expanded clones, a class.

d_gene | j_gene | v_gene | abundance | len | CDR3nt | CDR3aa
TRBD2 | TRBJ2-3 | TRBV5-4 | NA | 15 | TGTGCCAGCAGCTTGAGGCTAGCGGGAGGAGATACGCAGTATTTT | CASSLRLAGGDTQYF
TRBD1 | TRBJ1-1 | TRBV27 | NA | 16 | TGTGCCAGCAGTCCAGGGACAGGGGGGGCGAACACTGAAGCTTTCTTT | CASSPGTGGANTEAFF
NA | TRBJ2-1 | TRBV11-3 | NA | 17 | TGTGCCAGCAGCTCGGGACTTGGCCCAAGCTCCTACAATGAGCAGTTCTTC | CASSSGLGPSSYNEQFF
NA | TRBJ2-5 | TRBV3-1/TRBV3-2 | NA | 13 | TGTGCCAGCAGCCGCAGGGGTGGAGAGACCCAGTACTTC | CASSRRGGETQYF
NA | TRBJ2-1 | TRBV3-1/TRBV3-2 | NA | 15 | TGTGCCAGCAGCCAACGCACGCCGGGTGGGAATGAGCAGTTCTTC | CASSQRTPGGNEQFF
NA | TRBJ1-3 | TRBV5-8 | NA | 16 | TGTGCCAGCAGCTTGATCGGGGGCTCTGTGGGAAACACCATATATTTT | CASSLIGGSVGNTIYF
NA | TRBJ1-1 | TRBV29-1 | few | 14 | TGCAGCGTTTTAGATGGGCGGTTGAACACTGAAGCTTTCTTT | CSVLDGRLNTEAFF
NA | TRBJ1-6 | TRBV19 | once | 15 | TGTGCCAGCCAATCATCCTCGGGAAGGAATTCACCCCTCCACTTT | CASQSSSGRNSPLHF
NA | TRBJ1-3 | TRBV13 | NA | 15 | TGTGCCAGCAGCCCGGGGGGCAGGACTGGAAACACCATATATTTT | CASSPGGRTGNTIYF
TRBD1 | TRBJ1-2 | TRBV5-5 | NA | 16 | TGTGCCAGCAGCTTGGCGGGACAGGCGTCATCCTATGGCTACACCTTC | CASSLAGQASSYGYTF
NA | TRBJ2-2 | TRBV9 | NA | 14 | TGTGCCAGCAGCGTAGAAGGGTACACCGGGGAGCTGTTTTTT | CASSVEGYTGELFF
NA | TRBJ1-2 | TRBV10-3 | NA | 13 | TGTGCCATCAGTGCACAGGGAAGTGGTGGCTACACCTTC | CAISAQGSGGYTF
NA | TRBJ2-2 | TRBV28 | NA | 14 | TGTGCCAGCAAAGGGTGGGAAAGGACCGGGGAGCTGTTTTTT | CASKGWERTGELFF
TRBD1 | TRBJ1-5 | TRBV27 | NA | 14 | TGTGCCAGCAGGACAGGGGTTAGCAATCAGCCCCAGCATTTT | CASRTGVSNQPQHF
TRBD1 | TRBJ1-4 | TRBV6-2/TRBV6-3 | NA | 15 | TGTGCCAGCAGTCTTCCGGGACAGGGTAATGAAAAACTGTTTTTT | CASSLPGQGNEKLFF